The rows below give T cell receptor beta chains drawn from one sample of a study of glioma-infiltrating T cells after dendritic cell vaccination. Assay used: immunoSEQ multiplex PCR; TCRdb lists only in-frame clones, some missing. The sample carries roughly 51,000 clones, roughly 87% recorded once. The sequencing here drew on blood, taken before dendritic cell vaccination. Source of these receptors: a human donor with glioblastoma. The CDR3 runs from the conserved cysteine through the conserved F or W. Fields, in order: J gene, clone size, V gene, D gene, CDR3 DNA, CDR3 protein. A D gene is named only where the DNA matches it firmly. Rows may omit the clone size; those that give it use once, few, many or a size class.

TRBJ1-2,NA,TRBV5-3,TRBD1,TGTGCCAGAAGCTTGTCTCTCCCAAGTCGGCAGGGGGTGATCCTACCTAACTATGGCTACACCTTC,CARSLSLPSRQGVILPNYGYTF
TRBJ2-7,NA,TRBV7-6,TRBD2,TGTGCCAGCAGTTCACCGACAGCGGGGGGGACCTACGAGCAGTACTTC,CASSSPTAGGTYEQYF
TRBJ1-2,once,TRBV5-1,NA,TGCGCCAGCAGCCGCGAAGGACAGCCCTATGGCTACACCTTC,CASSREGQPYGYTF
TRBJ1-1,NA,TRBV30,TRBD1,TGTGCCTGGCACCGGGACAGGGGGCTGAACACTGAAGCTTTCTTT,CAWHRDRGLNTEAFF
TRBJ2-7,NA,TRBV4-1,NA,TGCGCCAGCAGCCGAACAGGCTACGAGCAGTACTTC,CASSRTGYEQYF
TRBJ1-2,NA,TRBV6-5,TRBD1,TGTGCCAGCAGGCGAGACAGGGGGCCCTATGGCTACACCTTC,CASRRDRGPYGYTF
TRBJ1-2,NA,TRBV15,NA,TGTGCCACCAGCAGCACATTGCTCTATGGCTACACCTTC,CATSSTLLYGYTF
TRBJ1-2,NA,TRBV30,NA,TGTGCCTGGAGTGCGTGGTCAGGACAAGTGGGGGGCTATGGCTACACCTTC,CAWSAWSGQVGGYGYTF
TRBJ2-5,NA,TRBV19,NA,TGTGCCAGTAGTATATCCAGAGGGCCCCAAGAGACCCAGTACTTC,CASSISRGPQETQYF
TRBJ1-2,NA,TRBV27,NA,TGTGCCAGCAGACCGACAGTCCCTAGGGACTATGGCTACACCTTC,CASRPTVPRDYGYTF
TRBJ1-1,NA,TRBV10-3,TRBD1,TGTGCCACTCTTCGCGGGCAGGGGGCAAGGAACACTGAAGCTTTCTTT,CATLRGQGARNTEAFF
TRBJ1-4,NA,TRBV6-5,NA,TGTGCCAGCAGTTACTCGGGGGCGAGGGATGAAAAACTGTTTTTT,CASSYSGARDEKLFF
TRBJ2-7,NA,TRBV5-6,NA,TGTGCCAGCAGTGGACAGTTATACGAGCAGTACTTC,CASSGQLYEQYF
TRBJ1-3,NA,TRBV19,NA,TGTGCCAGTAGAGAGGGCCGTGGGGGAAACACCATATATTTT,CASREGRGGNTIYF
TRBJ2-3,NA,TRBV9,TRBD1,TGTGCCAGCAGCCGACAGGGGATGTCAGATACGCAGTATTTT,CASSRQGMSDTQYF
TRBJ1-3,NA,TRBV29-1,NA,TGCAGCGCCCTAGACCCCCGGTCGGGAAACACCATATATTTT,CSALDPRSGNTIYF
TRBJ2-1,NA,TRBV7-9,NA,TGTGCCAGCAGCTTAGCGGTGGGGGCCACCTACAATGAGCAGTTCTTC,CASSLAVGATYNEQFF
TRBJ1-6,once,TRBV15,TRBD1,TGTGCCACCAGCAGGGGGGGACAGTCGGATTCACCCCTCCACTTT,CATSRGGQSDSPLHF
TRBJ2-3,NA,TRBV29-1,TRBD2,TGCAGCGTTGTCCGACTAGCGGGACTTGTAGATACGCAGTATTTT,CSVVRLAGLVDTQYF
TRBJ1-1,NA,TRBV5-1,NA,TGCGCCAGCAGCTTGACAGGAAAAAACACTGAAGCTTTCTTT,CASSLTGKNTEAFF
TRBJ1-6,NA,TRBV19,TRBD1,TGTGCCAGTAGTTTACAGACAGGGAACAATTCACCCCTCCACTTT,CASSLQTGNNSPLHF
TRBJ2-1,NA,TRBV30,TRBD2,TGTGCCTGGAGACTAGCGGGAAGCTACAATGAGCAGTTCTTC,CAWRLAGSYNEQFF
TRBJ1-2,once,TRBV7-8,TRBD1,TGTGCCAGCAGCCTACTGGGACAGCTTGATGGCTACACCTTC,CASSLLGQLDGYTF
TRBJ1-2,few,TRBV18,NA,TGTGCCAGCTCACCAGACAGCGTGGGCTATGGCTACACCTTC,CASSPDSVGYGYTF
TRBJ1-4,NA,TRBV9,TRBD1,TGTGCCAGCAGCGCCTCCGGGACAGGGGGCGAAAAACTGTTTTTT,CASSASGTGGEKLFF
TRBJ1-2,NA,TRBV11-2,NA,TGTGCCAGCAGCTCTACGACAGATAACTATGGCTACACCTTC,CASSSTTDNYGYTF
TRBJ2-2,NA,TRBV30,NA,TGTGCCTGGAGTGTACTGGGGGCGACCGGGGAGCTGTTTTTT,CAWSVLGATGELFF
TRBJ2-5,NA,TRBV14,TRBD2,TGTGCCAGCAGCCGAACCTTACTAGCGGGGGGCCGAGAGACCCAGTACTTC,CASSRTLLAGGRETQYF
TRBJ2-7,NA,TRBV6-1,NA,TGTGCCAGCAGTGACGACTACGCGGGCGCGACCTACGAGCAGTACTTC,CASSDDYAGATYEQYF
TRBJ1-4,NA,TRBV19,TRBD1,TGTGCCAGTACCGGGACAGGGTATGAAAAACTGTTTTTT,CASTGTGYEKLFF
TRBJ2-2,NA,TRBV27,NA,TGTGCCAGCAGTTTAAGGTCAGGGATCACCACCGGGGAGCTGTTTTTT,CASSLRSGITTGELFF
TRBJ1-2,NA,TRBV19,TRBD1,TGTGCCAGTAGTAGAGTTCCGGGACAGGACCTTGCGGGCTACACCTTC,CASSRVPGQDLAGYTF
TRBJ1-2,few,TRBV27,NA,TGTGCCAGCAGTCAAACCCGGGGCTATGGCTACACCTTC,CASSQTRGYGYTF
TRBJ2-6,NA,TRBV5-6,NA,TGTGCCAGCAGCTTTACTGGGGCCAACGTCCTGACTTTC,CASSFTGANVLTF
TRBJ2-3,medium-sized,TRBV2,NA,TGTGCCAGCAGTGAAGGTTCGGGGACAAACACAGATACGCAGTATTTT,CASSEGSGTNTDTQYF
TRBJ2-3,NA,TRBV9,TRBD2,TGTGCCAGCAGCGCCCAGGGACTAGCGGGAGCCACAGATACGCAGTATTTT,CASSAQGLAGATDTQYF
TRBJ2-7,NA,TRBV23-1,TRBD1,TGCGCCAGCAGCCGAAAAGCCGGGACAGGGTCACACGAGCAGTACTTC,CASSRKAGTGSHEQYF
TRBJ1-1,NA,TRBV6-5,NA,TGTGCCAGCAGTCTAAGGGGGGGTTACACTGAAGCTTTCTTT,CASSLRGGYTEAFF
TRBJ2-7,NA,TRBV19,TRBD1,TGTGCCAGTACAGGGGGCCTATCCTACGAGCAGTACTTC,CASTGGLSYEQYF
TRBJ1-5,NA,TRBV2,NA,TGTGCCAGCAGTCCCGGGACAACGAATAGCAATCAGCCCCAGCATTTT,CASSPGTTNSNQPQHF
TRBJ1-3,NA,TRBV4-2,NA,TGTGCCAGCAGCCGGGGGGGGGCAGACTCTGGAAACACCATATATTTT,CASSRGGADSGNTIYF
TRBJ2-1,NA,TRBV19,NA,TGTGCCAGTAGTATAGCTACTAGTTCCGGTGAGCAGTTCTTC,CASSIATSSGEQFF
TRBJ2-7,NA,TRBV19,TRBD2,TGTGCCAGTAGTACGACGCTTGGGGGGGGACCTACCTACGAGCAGTACTTC,CASSTTLGGGPTYEQYF
TRBJ1-1,NA,TRBV5-1,NA,TGCGCCAGCAGACTTTCAATGAACACTGAAGCTTTCTTT,CASRLSMNTEAFF
TRBJ1-1,few,TRBV25-1,NA,TGTGCCAGCAGTGAATTGGGAGGGGTCGGAACTGAAGCTTTCTTT,CASSELGGVGTEAFF
TRBJ1-5,NA,TRBV30,TRBD1,TGTGCGACAGGGTTCTTCAATCAGCCCCAGCATTTT,CATGFFNQPQHF
TRBJ1-2,NA,TRBV7-2,NA,TGTGCCAGCAGCGCGGGGCGGGTTGGCTACACCTTC,CASSAGRVGYTF
TRBJ2-5,NA,TRBV19,NA,TGTGCCAGTAATGGCCCCCAAGAGACCCAGTACTTC,CASNGPQETQYF
TRBJ2-1,NA,TRBV6-6,NA,TGTGCCAGCAGGGCAGGGGAGGGAAATGAGCAGTTCTTC,CASRAGEGNEQFF
TRBJ1-4,NA,TRBV7-2,TRBD1,TGTGCCAGCAGCACCGACAGGGCAACTAATGAAAAACTGTTTTTT,CASSTDRATNEKLFF
TRBJ2-6,NA,TRBV30,TRBD2,TGTGCCCTCGGGGGGGACTCTGGGGCCAACGTCCTGACTTTC,CALGGDSGANVLTF
TRBJ2-2,NA,TRBV9,NA,TGTGCCAGCAGCGTAGGGAGGCTAGCGATCGGGGAGCTGTTTTTT,CASSVGRLAIGELFF
TRBJ2-7,NA,TRBV30,NA,TGTGCCTGGAGTGTAGGCGGGAACTCCTACGAGCAGTACTTC,CAWSVGGNSYEQYF
TRBJ1-2,NA,TRBV4-2,TRBD1,TGTGCCAGCAGCCAGGCGATGGGACAGGACCACTATGGCTACACCTTC,CASSQAMGQDHYGYTF
TRBJ2-5,NA,TRBV14,NA,TGTGCCAGCAGCCTCCGCCCTCGAGAGCAGTACTTC,CASSLRPREQYF
TRBJ1-6,NA,TRBV30,NA,TGTGCCTGGAGTCTGAAGGGGCGAAATAATTCACCCCTCCACTTT,CAWSLKGRNNSPLHF